This TCR beta chain was identified in a study of PD-1 and CTLA-4 blockade in melanoma. Germline values: CDR1 MDHEN, CDR2 SYDVKM. The CDR3 has 15 amino acids. Trimming left V 3 bases short and J 0 bases short, with 10 bases between. Produced via immunoSEQ multiplex PCR; TCRdb's table is partial and in-frame only. The table records about 28,000 clones, roughly 91% of them present only once. The receptor comes from a human donor with melanoma. This chain connects TRBV28 to TRBJ2-3; a possible D gene is TRBD2 (6 bases). This specimen consisted of CD8+ T cells from peripheral blood, obtained before anti-PD-1 treatment. Here the CDR3 reads CASSFGGVSTDTQYF. The CDR3 DNA follows: TGTGCCAGCAGTTTCGGGGGAGTAAGCACAGATACGCAGTATTTT.